What follows are 24 T cell receptor beta chains derived from one specimen sequenced in a study of T cells after yellow fever vaccination. MiXCR, run by TCRdb on the 5' RACE reads, gives a single entry per CDR3 protein. The table lists approximately 550,000 distinct CDR3 sequences, about 19% of them singletons. The sample consisted of PBMCs, taken 15 days after the yellow fever booster vaccination. The origin of the receptors is a man aged 25-45 years who received the YFV17D yellow fever vaccine.

The rearrangement uses TRBV20-1 and TRBJ2-3; D uncertain. The germline V and J ends were trimmed by 1 base and 3 bases, with 20 bases remaining between them. Germline CDR1 is DFQATT and CDR2 is SNEGSKA (reference sequence). This CDR3 spans 17 amino acids. The CDR3 nucleotides read TGCAGTGCTAGAGGCCTGGCGGCGGCGATGGCTACAGATACGCAGTATTTT. As protein: CSARGLAAAMATDTQYF.

In its sample, this clonotype was seen a few times. This rearrangement joins TRBV6-1 to TRBJ2-1, with 13 bases that match TRBD2. The CDR3 is 16 amino acids. V lost 4 bases and J lost 3; bases outside the gene matches: 3. In germline, CDR1 is MNHNS, CDR2 SASEGT. The CDR3 protein is CASSVTSGGVYNEQFF. The CDR3 DNA follows: TGTGCCAGCAGTGTAACTAGCGGGGGGGTCTACAATGAGCAGTTCTTC.

The chain uses TRBV24-1 and TRBJ2-7, with D perhaps matching TRBD1 (6 bases). The CDR3 consists of 13 residues. V lost 9 bases, J lost 7 bases, and 18 bases lay in between. The V gene's germline CDR1 is KGHDR and CDR2 SFDVKD. This CDR3 is CATPLRGPREQYF. For the CDR3, the DNA is TGTGCCACCCCCCTCAGGGGCCCGAGGGAGCAGTACTTC.

The rearrangement uses TRBV10-3 and TRBJ2-2; unclear D gene. The germline V gene encodes CDR1 ENHRY and CDR2 SYGVKD. This CDR3 is 13 amino acids long. Trimming left V 4 bases short and J 1 base short, with 4 bases between. The chain's CDR3 is CAISGVNTGELFF. The DNA of the CDR3 is TGTGCCATCAGTGGAGTGAACACCGGGGAGCTGTTTTTT.

DNA for the CDR3: TGTGCCAGCAGTTACAGCGGCCGGGTATCGGCTTTCTTT. Protein sequence: CASSYSGRVSAFF. The chain has TRBV6-5 and TRBJ1-1, with D uncertain. The CDR3 contains 13 residues. With 2 bases removed from V and 11 bases from J, the gap between germline ends came to 15 bases. The germline V gene encodes CDR1 MNHEY and CDR2 SVGAGI.

This clonotype was found a few times. The rearrangement links TRBV9 to TRBJ2-1, with TRBD2 identical over 7 bases. Germline CDR1 SGDLS, CDR2 YYNGEE. CDR3 size: 18 residues. J gave up 6 bases and V 5 bases, and 20 bases lay outside the gene matches. The CDR3 loop reads CASSLSLADPGRVNEQFF. The DNA of the CDR3 is TGTGCCAGCAGTCTCAGTCTAGCGGACCCGGGAAGGGTCAATGAGCAGTTCTTC. The complete variable domain, with remaining parts taken from reference TRBV9 and TRBJ2-1, reads DSGVTQTPKHLITATGQRVTLRCSPRSGDLSVYWYQQSLDQGLQFLIQYYNGEERAKGNILERFSAQQFPDLHSELNLSSLELGDSALYFCASSLSLADPGRVNEQFFGPGTRLTVL.

This clonotype has a handful of counts. J is TRBJ1-2 and V is TRBV20-1; a weak D match, TRBD1 (6 bases). This CDR3 region has 13 residues. Germline-derived CDR1 and CDR2 are DFQATT and SNEGSKA (reference sequence). The V and J ends lost 6 bases and 5 bases respectively, with 16 bases between them. CDR3 region: CSAGSGGGYGYTF. The DNA for the CDR3 is TGCAGTGCCGGATCGGGGGGCGGATATGGCTACACCTTC.

The chain combines TRBV12-3 or TRBV12-4 with TRBJ1-4; weak D call: TRBD1 (5 bases). The CDR3 sequence is 15 residues long. With 3 bases removed from V and 3 bases from J, the gap between germline ends came to 11 bases. The CDR3, as DNA: TGTGCCAGCAGTTTTAAGGGGATGGCTAATGAAAAACTGTTTTTT. Its protein product is CASSFKGMANEKLFF.

CDR3 nucleotide sequence: TGTGCCAGCAGTTTATCGGGCTCCTATAATTCACCCCTCCACTTT. It encodes CASSLSGSYNSPLHF. The chain recombines TRBV27 with TRBJ1-6; D not resolved. Trimming stripped 0 bases from V and 0 bases from J, with 3 bases between. CDR1 and CDR2 (germline): MNHEY, SMNVEV (reference sequence). The CDR3 contains 15 residues.

This sequence joins TRBV9 and TRBJ2-7; no clear D. Trimming removed 0 bases at V and 1 base at J, with 11 bases between. The CDR3 length is 15 residues. Germline values: CDR1 SGDLS, CDR2 YYNGEE. The CDR3 sequence is CASSVGPARSYEQYF. In DNA form, the CDR3 reads TGTGCCAGCAGCGTAGGCCCGGCCAGGTCCTACGAGCAGTACTTC.

The table lists this clonotype with many counts. One end of the junction is discordant with germline, which a read error may explain. The CDR3 coding sequence is TGCGCCAGCAGCTTGACCGGTACCTACGAGCAGTACTTC. It codes for CASSLTGTYEQYF. The rearrangement uses TRBV7-2 and TRBJ2-7; D is unclear. Germline V gives CDR1 SGHTA, CDR2 FQGNSA. The CDR3 covers 13 residues.

This clonotype appeared a few times. The chain couples TRBV7-2 to TRBJ2-2, with no clear D. The V end lost 5 bases, the J end lost 5 bases, and 12 bases lay between the germline ends. Germline CDR1 SGHTA, CDR2 FQGNSA. This CDR3 is 14 amino acids long. This CDR3 reads CASSPLLRTGELFF. The DNA of the CDR3 is TGTGCCAGCAGCCCCCTACTGCGTACCGGGGAGCTGTTTTTT.

V and J are TRBV20-1 and TRBJ2-5; D unclear. Trimming cost V 6 bases and J 2 bases, with 10 bases left between them. The CDR3 sequence is 12 residues long. Per the germline V gene, CDR1 is DFQATT and CDR2 is SNEGSKA (reference sequence). CDR3 loop: CSARNQQETQYF. CDR3 in DNA: TGCAGTGCGCGGAATCAACAAGAGACCCAGTACTTC.

V is TRBV20-1 and J is TRBJ2-5; 8 bases agree with TRBD2. The CDR3 has 16 amino acids. The junction had 16 bases not matched to a gene; V was cut back by 4 bases and J by 6 bases. The V gene's germline CDR1 is DFQATT and CDR2 SNEGSKA (reference sequence). CDR3 region: CSAMGRSGRGAQTQYF. CDR3 nucleotides: TGCAGTGCTATGGGTCGGAGCGGGAGAGGGGCACAGACCCAGTACTTC.

The rearrangement joins TRBV21-1 to TRBJ2-2; TRBD2 is the table's D call and was not checked against the DNA. TRBV21-1 is annotated as a pseudogene. This CDR3 is 19 amino acids long. The CDR3 spells CASSKYRPASGRHTGELFF. In DNA form, the CDR3 reads TGTGCCAGCAGCAAATACCGCCCGGCTAGCGGGAGGCACACCGGGGAGCTGTTTTTT.

J is TRBJ2-3 and V is TRBV7-2, with 8 bases lining up with TRBD2. The ends lost 7 bases at V and 0 bases at J; junction bases unmatched: 6. Germline CDR1 and CDR2: SGHTA and FQGNSA. The CDR3 contains 15 residues. CDR3 nucleotide sequence: TGTGCCAGCACTTCTGCTAGCGGGAGCACAGATACGCAGTATTTT. Translated: CASTSASGSTDTQYF. Full variable domain (remainder filled in from reference TRBV7-2 and TRBJ2-3): GAGVSQSPSNKVTEKGKDVELRCDPISGHTALYWYRQSLGQGLEFLIYFQGNSAPDKSGLPSDRFSAERTGGSVSTLTIQRTQQEDSAVYLCASTSASGSTDTQYFGPGTRLTVL.

This sequence joins TRBV6-5 and TRBJ2-3, with D possibly being TRBD2 (5 bases). Germline assignment: CDR1 MNHEY and CDR2 SVGAGI. Trimming left V 2 bases short and J 0 bases short, with 12 bases between. The CDR3 has 16 residues. The CDR3 reads CASSYAAGGSTDTQYF. CDR3 DNA: TGTGCCAGCAGTTACGCCGCCGGCGGGAGCACAGATACGCAGTATTTT.

This clonotype was recorded a few times. The chain employs TRBV7-2 and TRBJ2-3; D perhaps matches TRBD2 (5 bases). The V and J ends lost 3 bases and 4 bases respectively, with 17 bases between them. Germline V lookup: CDR1 SGHTA, CDR2 FQGNSA. CDR3 length: 16 residues. CDR3 bases: TGTGCCAGCAGCTTTTGGAGGAGACACCGAGCAGATACGCAGTATTTT. This codes for CASSFWRRHRADTQYF.

The chain uses TRBV7-8 and TRBJ2-5, with TRBD1 identical over 7 bases. The CDR3 is made up of 16 amino acids. The germline gives CDR1 SGHVS, CDR2 FQNEAQ. Germline trimming cut 5 bases from V and 5 bases from J; bases unmatched to any gene: 14. The CDR3 region has the DNA TGTGCCAGCAGCCTCAGAACCGGACAGGCTAGCGAGACCCAGTACTTC. Its protein product is CASSLRTGQASETQYF.

This chain connects TRBV12-3 or TRBV12-4 to TRBJ2-7; 9 bases map to TRBD1. This CDR3 spans 14 amino acids. The V and J ends lost 8 bases and 2 bases, in that order; junction bases with no gene match: 7. The CDR3 loop is CASGLTGGAYEQYF. In DNA, the CDR3 is TGTGCCAGCGGCCTGACAGGGGGGGCCTACGAGCAGTACTTC.

This clonotype was counted only a few times. In nucleotides, the CDR3 is TGTGCCAGCAGTTTTGCGGGCCGGGTCAGCGAGCAGTACTTC. This translates into CASSFAGRVSEQYF. The chain carries TRBV12-3 or TRBV12-4 and TRBJ2-7; TRBD2 is a possible D gene (5 bases). This CDR3 contains 14 residues. V was trimmed by 3 bases and J by 6 bases, leaving 15 bases between them.

This clonotype was picked up many times. The chain employs TRBV6-2 or TRBV6-3 and TRBJ2-2; unclear D gene. CDR1 MNHEY and CDR2 SVGEGT come from the germline V gene. CDR3 length: 14 residues. V lost 8 bases and J lost 4, with 14 bases in between. CDR3: CASLISRRTGELFF. CDR3 nucleotides: TGTGCCAGCCTTATTAGCCGGCGCACCGGGGAGCTGTTTTTT.

The sample holds a few counts of this clonotype. This CDR3 reads CANAQRGFTDTQYF. The CDR3 nucleotides are TGTGCCAACGCCCAGCGGGGCTTCACAGATACGCAGTATTTT. The chain recombines TRBV12-3 or TRBV12-4 with TRBJ2-3; 7 positions agree with TRBD2. Unmatched junction bases numbered 9, after V lost 10 bases and J lost 2 bases. CDR3 length: 14 residues.

This clonotype was counted a few times. In DNA, the CDR3 is TGTGCCAGCAGCGGGAGAGCGGGGGAGACCCAGTACTTC. Its translation: CASSGRAGETQYF. The chain joins TRBV5-6 to TRBJ2-5; TRBD2 agrees at 7 bases. V was clipped by 4 bases and J by 5 bases; unmatched bases: 5. In germline, CDR1 is SGHDT, CDR2 YYEEEE. This CDR3 contains 13 residues.